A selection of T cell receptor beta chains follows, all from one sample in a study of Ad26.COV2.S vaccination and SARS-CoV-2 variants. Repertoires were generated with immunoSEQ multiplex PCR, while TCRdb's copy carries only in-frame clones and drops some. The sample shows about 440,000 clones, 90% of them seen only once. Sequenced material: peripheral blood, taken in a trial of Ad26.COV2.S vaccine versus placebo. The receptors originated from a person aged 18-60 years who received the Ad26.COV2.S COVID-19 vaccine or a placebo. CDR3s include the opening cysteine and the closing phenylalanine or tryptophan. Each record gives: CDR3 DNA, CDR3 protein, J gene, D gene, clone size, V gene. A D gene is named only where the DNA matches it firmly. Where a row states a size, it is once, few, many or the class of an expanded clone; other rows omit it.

cdr3_nt: TGTGCCAGCAGTCCGGGACTGAACACCGGGGAGCTGTTTTTT
cdr3_aa: CASSPGLNTGELFF
j_call: TRBJ2-2
d_call: .
clone_size: .
v_call: TRBV6-2/TRBV6-3

cdr3_nt: TGTGCCAGCAGTGAAGGACGGGGGGTTGGCACAGATACGCAGTATTTT
cdr3_aa: CASSEGRGVGTDTQYF
j_call: TRBJ2-3
d_call: TRBD2
clone_size: .
v_call: TRBV6-4

cdr3_nt: TGTGCCAGCAGTTATGATAGAGCAGGGGGCGCAAAGCCCCAGCATTTT
cdr3_aa: CASSYDRAGGAKPQHF
j_call: TRBJ1-5
d_call: TRBD1
clone_size: .
v_call: TRBV6-2/TRBV6-3

cdr3_nt: TGTGCCAGCCGGCCTAGCGGGAGAAGGTACGAGCAGTACTTC
cdr3_aa: CASRPSGRRYEQYF
j_call: TRBJ2-7
d_call: TRBD2
clone_size: .
v_call: TRBV10-3

cdr3_nt: TGTGCCAGCCTAGACCGACGGGGTCCCGGGGAGCTGTTTTTT
cdr3_aa: CASLDRRGPGELFF
j_call: TRBJ2-2
d_call: .
clone_size: .
v_call: TRBV28

cdr3_nt: TGTGCCAGCAGTGAGGAACAGGGGGATGAAAAACTGTTTTTT
cdr3_aa: CASSEEQGDEKLFF
j_call: TRBJ1-4
d_call: TRBD1
clone_size: .
v_call: TRBV6-4

cdr3_nt: TGCAGTGCCCGGGGTGATGAGCAGTTCTTC
cdr3_aa: CSARGDEQFF
j_call: TRBJ2-1
d_call: .
clone_size: .
v_call: TRBV20-1

cdr3_nt: TGTGCCAGTAGTATTCGGACAGCTTTGGATTCACCCCTCCACTTT
cdr3_aa: CASSIRTALDSPLHF
j_call: TRBJ1-6
d_call: .
clone_size: .
v_call: TRBV19

cdr3_nt: TGTGCCAGCAGGGCCGGGACAGGGTGGGCCGAGACCCAGTACTTC
cdr3_aa: CASRAGTGWAETQYF
j_call: TRBJ2-5
d_call: TRBD1
clone_size: .
v_call: TRBV28

cdr3_nt: TGCGCCAGCAGCTTGGGACTAGCGGGAGAAGCAGATACGCAGTATTTT
cdr3_aa: CASSLGLAGEADTQYF
j_call: TRBJ2-3
d_call: TRBD2
clone_size: once
v_call: TRBV5-1

cdr3_nt: TGTGCCAGCAGTTACGTAGGACACCTTTACGAGCAGTACTTC
cdr3_aa: CASSYVGHLYEQYF
j_call: TRBJ2-7
d_call: .
clone_size: .
v_call: TRBV6-2/TRBV6-3

cdr3_nt: TGTGCCAGCAGTTCACACCGGGACAGGGTCGCCTACGAGCAGTACTTC
cdr3_aa: CASSSHRDRVAYEQYF
j_call: TRBJ2-7
d_call: TRBD1
clone_size: .
v_call: TRBV5-4

cdr3_nt: TGTGCCAGCAGCCTACTCCTGGAGCTGTTTTTT
cdr3_aa: CASSLLLELFF
j_call: TRBJ2-2
d_call: .
clone_size: .
v_call: TRBV7-2

cdr3_nt: TGTGCCAGCAGCTTGATTAGTACGGTGGAAGGAAATTCACCCCTCCACTTT
cdr3_aa: CASSLISTVEGNSPLHF
j_call: TRBJ1-6
d_call: .
clone_size: few
v_call: TRBV5-6

cdr3_nt: TGTGCCACCTTAAGGACCCTCGGGGGGGCCTACGAGCAGTACTTC
cdr3_aa: CATLRTLGGAYEQYF
j_call: TRBJ2-7
d_call: TRBD2
clone_size: .
v_call: TRBV28

cdr3_nt: TGTGCCAGTAGACACCGGGACCTAAGGAACACTGAAGCTTTCTTT
cdr3_aa: CASRHRDLRNTEAFF
j_call: TRBJ1-1
d_call: .
clone_size: .
v_call: TRBV19

cdr3_nt: TGTGCCAGCAGCCAAGGGAATGGGGGGGTCTATGGCTACACCTTC
cdr3_aa: CASSQGNGGVYGYTF
j_call: TRBJ1-2
d_call: .
clone_size: .
v_call: TRBV4-2

cdr3_nt: TGTGCCAGCAGCTTAGGGCTTGGGGCTCGGGTCGGGGAGCTGTTTTTT
cdr3_aa: CASSLGLGARVGELFF
j_call: TRBJ2-2
d_call: .
clone_size: .
v_call: TRBV7-3

cdr3_nt: TGTGCCAGCAGCTTGGGGGAGGGGTCCTCCTACAATGAGCAGTTCTTC
cdr3_aa: CASSLGEGSSYNEQFF
j_call: TRBJ2-1
d_call: TRBD2
clone_size: .
v_call: TRBV5-5

cdr3_nt: TGTGCCAGCAGCTCGACCGGGGTGACAGGGTGGCGTGGTGGCTACACCTTC
cdr3_aa: CASSSTGVTGWRGGYTF
j_call: TRBJ1-2
d_call: TRBD1
clone_size: .
v_call: TRBV5-6

cdr3_nt: TGTGCCACCAGTGCTTTGGACTATGCCGATGAGCAGTTCTTC
cdr3_aa: CATSALDYADEQFF
j_call: TRBJ2-1
d_call: .
clone_size: .
v_call: TRBV24-1

cdr3_nt: TGTGCCAGTATGGACAACTCCTACGAGCAGTACTTC
cdr3_aa: CASMDNSYEQYF
j_call: TRBJ2-7
d_call: .
clone_size: few
v_call: TRBV27

cdr3_nt: TGTGCCAGCAGTTTACGGGGGACGAACTCTGGGGCCAACGTCCTGACTTTC
cdr3_aa: CASSLRGTNSGANVLTF
j_call: TRBJ2-6
d_call: .
clone_size: .
v_call: TRBV27

cdr3_nt: TGTGCCAGCATCCCCTTCGGTAGCGGGACCTACAATGAGCAGTTCTTC
cdr3_aa: CASIPFGSGTYNEQFF
j_call: TRBJ2-1
d_call: TRBD2
clone_size: .
v_call: TRBV28

cdr3_nt: TGTGCCAGCAGCGGACGGGTATCTAGCACAGATACGCAGTATTTT
cdr3_aa: CASSGRVSSTDTQYF
j_call: TRBJ2-3
d_call: .
clone_size: once
v_call: TRBV27

cdr3_nt: TGTGCCAGCAGAGCAACCAGCGGGAGGGTCGGAAAGACCCAGTACTTC
cdr3_aa: CASRATSGRVGKTQYF
j_call: TRBJ2-5
d_call: TRBD2
clone_size: .
v_call: TRBV27